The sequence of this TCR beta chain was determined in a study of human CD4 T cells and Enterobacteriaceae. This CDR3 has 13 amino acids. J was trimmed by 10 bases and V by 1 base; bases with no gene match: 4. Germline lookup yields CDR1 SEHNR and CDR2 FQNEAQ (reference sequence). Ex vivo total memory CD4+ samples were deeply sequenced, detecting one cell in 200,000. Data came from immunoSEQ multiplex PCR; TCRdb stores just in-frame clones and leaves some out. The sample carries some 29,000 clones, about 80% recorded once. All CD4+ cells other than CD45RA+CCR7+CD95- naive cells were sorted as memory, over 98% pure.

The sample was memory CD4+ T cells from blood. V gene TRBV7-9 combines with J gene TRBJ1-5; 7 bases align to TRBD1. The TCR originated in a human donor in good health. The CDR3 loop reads CASSLGDSNPQHF. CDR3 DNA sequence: TGTGCCAGCAGCTTAGGGGACAGTAACCCCCAGCATTTT. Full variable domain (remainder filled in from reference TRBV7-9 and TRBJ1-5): DTGVSQNPRHKITKRGQNVTFRCDPISEHNRLYWYRQTLGQGPEFLTYFQNEAQLEKSRLLSDRFSAERPKGSFSTLEIQRTEQGDSAMYLCASSLGDSNPQHFGDGTRLSIL.